One and the same sample provided the 7 T cell receptor beta chains below, sequenced in a study of human T cells and chemical hapten exposure. Time point of the sample: patch test 3, about 24 weeks after DPC sensitization. Treatment: therapeutic diphenylcyclopropenone sensitization with weekly scalp DPC. TCRdb called the RACE reads again in MiXCR, with one record for every CDR3 protein. Among roughly 90,000 distinct CDR3 sequences listed, about a tenth were seen once. The source material was whole blood, sampled in connection with sensitization to the hapten diphenylcyclopropenone (DPC). All receptors derive from a woman aged 25 to 39 with alopecia areata. Some clones in this sample may be carry-over from other donors' samples.

This clonotype was detected once. The genes are TRBV28 and TRBJ1-3; 7 bases match TRBD1. The ends lost 5 bases at V and 3 bases at J; junction bases unmatched: 10. The CDR3 extends over 16 amino acids. The germline V gene has CDR1 MDHEN and CDR2 SYDVKM. CDR3 sequence (DNA): TGTGCCAGCAGTACCCCGCGACAGGGAGGTGGAAACACCATATATTTT. Translated, it gives CASSTPRQGGGNTIYF.

This clonotype showed up just once. The J gene is TRBJ2-7, the V gene TRBV5-1, with D possibly being TRBD1 (5 bases). Germline CDR1 SGHRS, CDR2 YFSETQ. This CDR3 is built from 14 residues. The V end lost 0 bases, the J end lost 3 bases, and 10 bases lay between the germline ends. This CDR3 reads CASSLGLDSYEQYV. The CDR3, as DNA: TGCGCCAGCAGCTTGGGGCTCGACAGCTACGAGCAGTACGTC.

This clonotype has at least ten counts. The chain has TRBV29-1 and TRBJ2-1, with TRBD2 as a possible D gene (5 bases). Between the trimmed V and J ends, which lost 7 bases and 0 bases, there was a span of 16 bases. The germline V gene encodes CDR1 SQVTM and CDR2 ANQGSEA. The CDR3 extends over 15 amino acids. The CDR3 loop reads CSGKGGLSSYNEQFF. CDR3 sequence (DNA): TGCAGCGGAAAAGGAGGATTAAGCTCCTACAATGAGCAGTTCTTC.

This clonotype was seen only a few times. This chain joins TRBV5-1 and TRBJ2-2; D may be TRBD1 (6 bases). The V end was cut by 5 bases, the J end by 3 bases, with 11 bases between. The CDR3 extends over 14 amino acids. The germline V gene encodes CDR1 SGHRS and CDR2 YFSETQ. CDR3 region: CASSSRGDTGELFF. The CDR3, as DNA: TGCGCCAGCAGTTCCAGGGGAGACACCGGGGAGCTGTTTTTT.

This clonotype was seen ten or more times. The genes are TRBV20-1 and TRBJ1-3, with TRBD1 matching over 7 bases. V was clipped by 5 bases and J by 2 bases; unmatched bases: 6. The CDR3 runs 14 residues. Germline V gene lookup returns CDR1 DFQATT and CDR2 SNEGSKA (reference sequence). As DNA, the CDR3 is TGCAGTGCTCACCCGGGGACAGCTGGAAACACCATATATTTT. This codes for CSAHPGTAGNTIYF.

V is TRBV4-2 and J is TRBJ2-3, with TRBD2 matching 8 bases. V lost 1 base to trimming and J lost 8 bases; unmatched junction nucleotides: 8. The CDR3 contains 15 residues. The germline V gene encodes CDR1 LGHNA and CDR2 YNFKEQ. The DNA of the CDR3 is TGTGCCAGCAGCCAAGCAATAGCGGGATTTGGTACGCAGTATTTT. Translation gives CASSQAIAGFGTQYF.

V and J are TRBV28 and TRBJ2-4; D unclear. This CDR3 has 11 amino acids. Germline CDR1 and CDR2: MDHEN and SYDVKM. The germline V and J ends were trimmed by 7 bases and 2 bases, with 3 bases remaining between them. This CDR3 reads CASMTKNIQYF. Here the CDR3 DNA reads TGTGCCAGCATGACCAAAAACATTCAGTACTTC.